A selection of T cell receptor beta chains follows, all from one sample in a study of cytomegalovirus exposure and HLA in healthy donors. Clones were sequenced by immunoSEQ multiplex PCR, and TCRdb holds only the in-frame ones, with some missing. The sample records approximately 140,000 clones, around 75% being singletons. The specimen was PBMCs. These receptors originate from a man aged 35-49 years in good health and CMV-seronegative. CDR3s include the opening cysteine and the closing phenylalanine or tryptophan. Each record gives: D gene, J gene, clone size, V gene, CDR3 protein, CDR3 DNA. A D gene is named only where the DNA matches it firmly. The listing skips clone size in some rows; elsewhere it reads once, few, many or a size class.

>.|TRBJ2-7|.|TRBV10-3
CAISDLTSYEQYF
TGTGCCATCAGTGACCTTACTAGCTACGAGCAGTACTTC
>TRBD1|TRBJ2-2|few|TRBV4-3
CASSQPRTGGRTGELFF
TGCGCCAGCAGCCAACCCAGGACAGGGGGAAGGACCGGGGAGCTGTTTTTT
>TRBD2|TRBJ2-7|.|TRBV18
CASSQVQSERGEQYF
TGTGCCAGCTCACAGGTACAGAGTGAGCGGGGCGAGCAGTACTTC
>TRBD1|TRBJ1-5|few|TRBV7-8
CASSSQQGDHNQPQHF
TGTGCCAGCAGCTCCCAACAGGGGGATCACAATCAGCCCCAGCATTTT
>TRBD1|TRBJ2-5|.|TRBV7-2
CASSLTDRVEQYF
TGTGCCAGCAGCTTAACCGACAGGGTTGAGCAGTACTTC
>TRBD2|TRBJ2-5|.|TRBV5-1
CASSSGLAGGLGQETQYF
TGCGCCAGCAGCTCGGGACTAGCGGGGGGGCTCGGGCAAGAGACCCAGTACTTC
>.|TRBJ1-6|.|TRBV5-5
CASSFPQGNRNSPLHF
TGTGCCAGCAGCTTCCCCCAGGGGAATCGCAATTCACCCCTCCACTTT
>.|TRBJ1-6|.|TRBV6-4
CASSLQDNSPLHF
TGTGCCAGCAGTTTACAGGATAATTCACCCCTCCACTTT
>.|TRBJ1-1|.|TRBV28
CASNPLRQLNTEAFF
TGTGCCAGCAACCCCCTCAGACAGCTGAACACTGAAGCTTTCTTT
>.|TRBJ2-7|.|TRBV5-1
CASSLRTDSYEQYF
TGCGCCAGCAGCTTGCGGACAGACTCCTACGAGCAGTACTTC
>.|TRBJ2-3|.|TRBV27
CASRILQGTEDTQYF
TGTGCCAGCAGAATCCTACAGGGGACTGAGGATACGCAGTATTTT
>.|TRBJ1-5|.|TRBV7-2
CASSLGLNQPQHF
TGTGCCAGCAGCTTAGGGCTCAATCAGCCCCAGCATTTT
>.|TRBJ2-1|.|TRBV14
CASSQDTFARNEQFF
TGTGCCAGCAGCCAAGATACGTTCGCCAGAAATGAGCAGTTCTTC
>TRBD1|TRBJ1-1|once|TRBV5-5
CASSPRQGGTEAFF
TGTGCCAGCAGTCCCCGACAGGGGGGCACTGAAGCTTTCTTT
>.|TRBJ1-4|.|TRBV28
CASTRVRTDNEKLFF
TGTGCCAGCACCCGCGTAAGGACAGATAATGAAAAACTGTTTTTT
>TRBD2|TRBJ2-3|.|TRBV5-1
CASSLGLVPDTQYF
TGCGCCAGCAGCCTGGGACTAGTACCAGATACGCAGTATTTT
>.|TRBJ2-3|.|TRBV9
CASSDDLFHSAGTQYF
TGTGCCAGCAGTGATGACTTATTCCACAGTGCGGGTACGCAGTATTTT